This TCR beta chain was recorded in a study of blood T cell repertoires in COVID-19. Overall study: Some COVID-19 samples were acute and others convalescent; all came from the United States, Italy and Spain. T cells, B-cell-depleted T cells, or PBMCs supplied cDNA or gDNA.

In the study's own analysis: For nucleated cells, counts were estimated from reference gene primer amplification. The data were produced by immunoSEQ multiplex PCR, yet TCRdb's version contains in-frame clones alone and is incomplete. The V and J calls and clone size come from that table; D and trimming were worked out from the DNA. The sample records about 260,000 clones, about 89% being singletons. Trimming at V came to 5 bases and at J to 1 base, leaving 7 bases not matched to a gene. The CDR3 covers 15 residues. Germline CDR1 and CDR2: MNHEY and SMNVEV (reference sequence). This chain joins TRBV27 and TRBJ2-7; 8 nucleotides line up with TRBD1. The source is a woman between 45 and 65 years old with acute or convalescent COVID-19. Source material: peripheral blood. The DNA for the CDR3 is TGTGCCAGCAGTACTCGGACAGGGTGGTCCTACGAGCAGTACTTC. Translating gives CASSTRTGWSYEQYF.